The T cell receptor beta chain described here comes from a study of cytomegalovirus exposure and HLA in healthy donors. The donors were healthy bone marrow donors. Study conclusions and caveats: A later analysis linked a missense DCLRE1C variant to TCR beta V- and J-gene trimming.

A word on this clone: Its target is not known.

V lost 7 bases and J lost 5; bases outside the gene matches: 9. The CDR3 covers 15 residues. Germline CDR1 and CDR2: ENHRY and SYGVKD. 13 Jbeta primers and 60 Vbeta primers were used for the PCR. Sequencing was performed with immunoSEQ multiplex PCR; in TCRdb, only in-frame clones are kept and a portion is missing. The table records about 160,000 clones, approximately 80% of them present only once. Sequences were obtained from PBMCs. V gene TRBV10-3 combines with J gene TRBJ2-1; 9 nucleotides match TRBD1. The clonotype comes from a young woman in good health and CMV-seronegative. DNA of the CDR3: TGTGCCATCAAGGGACAGGGTTTAGAAAACAATGAGCAGTTCTTC. Its protein is CAIKGQGLENNEQFF.